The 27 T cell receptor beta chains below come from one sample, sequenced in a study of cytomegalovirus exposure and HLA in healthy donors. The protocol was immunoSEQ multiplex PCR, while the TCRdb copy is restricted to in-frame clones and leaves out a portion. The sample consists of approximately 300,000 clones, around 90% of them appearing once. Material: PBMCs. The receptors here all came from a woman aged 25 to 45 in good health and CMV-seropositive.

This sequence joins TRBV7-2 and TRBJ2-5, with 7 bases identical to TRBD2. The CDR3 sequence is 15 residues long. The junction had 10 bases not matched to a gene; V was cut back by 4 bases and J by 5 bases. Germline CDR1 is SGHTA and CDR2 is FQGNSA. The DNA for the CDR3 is TGTGCCAGCAGCTCCGGACTAGTTGTTACGGAGACCCAGTACTTC. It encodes CASSSGLVVTETQYF.

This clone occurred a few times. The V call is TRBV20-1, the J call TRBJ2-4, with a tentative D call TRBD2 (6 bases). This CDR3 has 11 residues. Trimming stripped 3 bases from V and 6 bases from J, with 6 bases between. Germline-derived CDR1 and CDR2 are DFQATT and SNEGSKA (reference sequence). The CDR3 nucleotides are TGCAGTGCTAGGGGGGGAAACATTCAGTACTTC. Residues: CSARGGNIQYF.

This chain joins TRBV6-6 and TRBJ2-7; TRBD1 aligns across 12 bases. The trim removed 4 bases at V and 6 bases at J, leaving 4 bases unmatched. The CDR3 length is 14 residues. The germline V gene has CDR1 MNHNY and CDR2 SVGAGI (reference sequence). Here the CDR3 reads CASSWGQGAVEQYF. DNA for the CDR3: TGTGCCAGCAGTTGGGGACAGGGGGCGGTCGAGCAGTACTTC.

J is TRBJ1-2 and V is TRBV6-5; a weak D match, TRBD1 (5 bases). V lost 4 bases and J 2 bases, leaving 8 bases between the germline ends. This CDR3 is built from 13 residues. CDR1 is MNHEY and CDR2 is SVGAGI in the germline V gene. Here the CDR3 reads CASSSQGNYGYTF. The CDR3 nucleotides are TGTGCCAGCAGTTCTCAGGGCAACTATGGCTACACCTTC.

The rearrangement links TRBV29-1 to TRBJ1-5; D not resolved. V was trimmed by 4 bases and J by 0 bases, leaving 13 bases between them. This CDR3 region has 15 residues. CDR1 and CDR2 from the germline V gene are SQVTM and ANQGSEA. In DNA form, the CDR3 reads TGCAGCGTTGGGGCAGGTTATAATAGCAATCAGCCCCAGCATTTT. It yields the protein CSVGAGYNSNQPQHF.

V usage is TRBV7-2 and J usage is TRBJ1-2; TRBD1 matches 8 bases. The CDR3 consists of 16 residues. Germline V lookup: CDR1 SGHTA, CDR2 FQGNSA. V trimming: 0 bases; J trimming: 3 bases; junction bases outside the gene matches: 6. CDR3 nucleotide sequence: TGTGCCAGCAGCTTAGCTCGGACAGGGAGGGACTATGGCTACACCTTC. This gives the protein CASSLARTGRDYGYTF. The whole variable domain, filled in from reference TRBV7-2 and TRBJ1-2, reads GAGVSQSPSNKVTEKGKDVELRCDPISGHTALYWYRQSLGQGLEFLIYFQGNSAPDKSGLPSDRFSAERTGGSVSTLTIQRTQQEDSAVYLCASSLARTGRDYGYTFGSGTRLTVV.

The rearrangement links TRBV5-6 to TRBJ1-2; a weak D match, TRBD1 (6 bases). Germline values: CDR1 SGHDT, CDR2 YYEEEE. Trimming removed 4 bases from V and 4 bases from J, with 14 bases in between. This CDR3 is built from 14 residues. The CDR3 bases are TGTGCCAGCAGCCTGCGTGCAGGGGCCTATGGCTACACCTTC. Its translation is CASSLRAGAYGYTF. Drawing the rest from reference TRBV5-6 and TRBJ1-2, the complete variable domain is DAGVTQSPTHLIKTRGQQVTLRCSPKSGHDTVSWYQQALGQGPQFIFQYYEEEERQRGNFPDRFSGHQFPNYSSELNVNALLLGDSALYLCASSLRAGAYGYTFGSGTRLTVV.

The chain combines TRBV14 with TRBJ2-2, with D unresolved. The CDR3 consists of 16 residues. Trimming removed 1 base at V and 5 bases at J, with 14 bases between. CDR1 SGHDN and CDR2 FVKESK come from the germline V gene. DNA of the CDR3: TGTGCCAGCAGCCAAGTGAGGTGGGGTTTAACCGGGGAGCTGTTTTTT. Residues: CASSQVRWGLTGELFF.

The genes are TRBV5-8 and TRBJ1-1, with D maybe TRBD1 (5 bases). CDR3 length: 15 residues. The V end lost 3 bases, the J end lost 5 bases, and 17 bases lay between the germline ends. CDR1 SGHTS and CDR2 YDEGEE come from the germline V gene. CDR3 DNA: TGTGCCAGCAGCTCTTCGGACACCCGAGGGACTGAAGCTTTCTTT. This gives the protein CASSSSDTRGTEAFF.

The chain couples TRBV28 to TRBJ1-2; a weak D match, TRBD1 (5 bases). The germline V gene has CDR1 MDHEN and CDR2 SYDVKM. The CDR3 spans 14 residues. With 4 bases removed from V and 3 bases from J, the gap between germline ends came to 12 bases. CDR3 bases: TGTGCCAGCAGTTCAGCCGGGACCGACTATGGCTACACCTTC. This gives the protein CASSSAGTDYGYTF.

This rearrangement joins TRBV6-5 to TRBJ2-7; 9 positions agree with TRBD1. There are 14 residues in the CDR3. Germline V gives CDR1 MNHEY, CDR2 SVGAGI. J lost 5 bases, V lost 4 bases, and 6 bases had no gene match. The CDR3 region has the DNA TGTGCCAGCAGTTTGGGGACAGGGAGGGACGAGCAGTACTTC. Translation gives CASSLGTGRDEQYF.

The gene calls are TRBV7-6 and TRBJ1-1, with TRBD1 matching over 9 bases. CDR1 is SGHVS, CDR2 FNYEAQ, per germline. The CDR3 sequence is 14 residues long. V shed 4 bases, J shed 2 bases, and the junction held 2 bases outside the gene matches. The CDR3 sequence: CASSSQGANTEAFF. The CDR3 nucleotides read TGTGCCAGCAGCTCACAGGGGGCTAACACTGAAGCTTTCTTT. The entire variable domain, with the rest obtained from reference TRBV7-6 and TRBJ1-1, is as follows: GAGVSQSPRYKVTKRGQDVALRCDPISGHVSLYWYRQALGQGPEFLTYFNYEAQQDKSGLPNDRFSAERPEGSISTLTIQRTEQRDSAMYRCASSSQGANTEAFFGQGTRLTVV.

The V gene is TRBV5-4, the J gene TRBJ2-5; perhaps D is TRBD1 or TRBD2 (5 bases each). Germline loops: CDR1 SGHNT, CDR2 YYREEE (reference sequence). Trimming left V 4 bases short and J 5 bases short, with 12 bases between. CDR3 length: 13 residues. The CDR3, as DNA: TGTGCCAGCAGCCCCCGGGACCGGGAGACCCAGTACTTC. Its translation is CASSPRDRETQYF.

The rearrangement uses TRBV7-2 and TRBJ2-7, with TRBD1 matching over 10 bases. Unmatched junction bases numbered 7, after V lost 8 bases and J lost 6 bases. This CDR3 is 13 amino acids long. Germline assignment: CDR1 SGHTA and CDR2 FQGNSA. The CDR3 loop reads CASAGTGDGEQYF. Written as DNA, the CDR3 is TGTGCCAGCGCCGGGACAGGGGATGGCGAGCAGTACTTC. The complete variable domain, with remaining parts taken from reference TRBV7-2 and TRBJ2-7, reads GAGVSQSPSNKVTEKGKDVELRCDPISGHTALYWYRQSLGQGLEFLIYFQGNSAPDKSGLPSDRFSAERTGGSVSTLTIQRTQQEDSAVYLCASAGTGDGEQYFGPGTRLTVT.

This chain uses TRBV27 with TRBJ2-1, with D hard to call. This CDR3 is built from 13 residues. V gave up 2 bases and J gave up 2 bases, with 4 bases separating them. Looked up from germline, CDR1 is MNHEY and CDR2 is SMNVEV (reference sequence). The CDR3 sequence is CASSLATYNEQFF. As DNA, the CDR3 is TGTGCCAGCAGTTTAGCTACCTACAATGAGCAGTTCTTC.

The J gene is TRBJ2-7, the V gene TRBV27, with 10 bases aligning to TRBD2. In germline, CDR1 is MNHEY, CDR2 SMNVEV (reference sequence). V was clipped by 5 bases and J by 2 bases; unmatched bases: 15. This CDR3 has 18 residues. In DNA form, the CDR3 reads TGTGCCAGCAGTCAATCTAGCGGGGGAGGCCGTGGGGCCTACGAGCAGTACTTC. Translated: CASSQSSGGGRGAYEQYF.

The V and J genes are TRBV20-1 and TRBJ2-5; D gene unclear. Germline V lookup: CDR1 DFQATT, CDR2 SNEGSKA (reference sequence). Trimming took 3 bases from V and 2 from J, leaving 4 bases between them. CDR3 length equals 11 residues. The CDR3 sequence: CSASVQETQYF. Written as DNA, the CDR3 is TGCAGTGCTAGCGTACAAGAGACCCAGTACTTC.

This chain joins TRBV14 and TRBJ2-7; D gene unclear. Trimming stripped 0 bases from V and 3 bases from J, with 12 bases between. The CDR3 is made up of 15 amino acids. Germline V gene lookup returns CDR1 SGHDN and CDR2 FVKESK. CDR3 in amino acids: CASSQDIGSRYEQYF. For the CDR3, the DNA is TGTGCCAGCAGCCAAGATATCGGTTCCCGCTACGAGCAGTACTTC.

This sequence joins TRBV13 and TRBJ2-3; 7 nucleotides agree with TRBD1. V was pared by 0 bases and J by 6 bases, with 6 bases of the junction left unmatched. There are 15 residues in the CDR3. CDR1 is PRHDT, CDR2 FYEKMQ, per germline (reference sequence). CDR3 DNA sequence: TGTGCCAGCAGCTTAGGACAGGGGTCAGCCGATACGCAGTATTTT. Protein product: CASSLGQGSADTQYF.

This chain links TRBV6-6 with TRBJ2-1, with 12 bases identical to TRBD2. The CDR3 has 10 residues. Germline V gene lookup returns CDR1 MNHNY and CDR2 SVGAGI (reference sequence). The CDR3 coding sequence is TGTGGGACTAGCGGGGATGAGCAGTTCTTC. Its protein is CGTSGDEQFF.

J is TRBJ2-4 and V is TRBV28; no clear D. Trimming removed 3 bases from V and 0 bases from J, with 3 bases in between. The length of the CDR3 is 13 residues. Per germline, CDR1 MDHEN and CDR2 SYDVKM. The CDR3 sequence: CASSLVAKNIQYF. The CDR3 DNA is TGTGCCAGCAGTTTGGTAGCCAAAAACATTCAGTACTTC. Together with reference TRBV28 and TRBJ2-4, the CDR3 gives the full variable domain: DVKVTQSSRYLVKRTGEKVFLECVQDMDHENMFWYRQDPGLGLRLIYFSYDVKMKEKGDIPEGYSVSREKKERFSLILESASTNQTSMYLCASSLVAKNIQYFGAGTRLSVL.

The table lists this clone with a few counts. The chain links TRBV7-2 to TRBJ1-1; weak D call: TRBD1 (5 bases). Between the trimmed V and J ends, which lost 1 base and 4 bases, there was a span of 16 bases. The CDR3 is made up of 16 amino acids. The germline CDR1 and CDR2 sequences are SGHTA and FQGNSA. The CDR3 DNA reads TGTGCCAGCAGCTTAGGTGGTGGGGCTCGAGGCACTGAAGCTTTCTTT. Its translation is CASSLGGGARGTEAFF. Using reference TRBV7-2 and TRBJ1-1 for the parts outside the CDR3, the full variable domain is GAGVSQSPSNKVTEKGKDVELRCDPISGHTALYWYRQSLGQGLEFLIYFQGNSAPDKSGLPSDRFSAERTGGSVSTLTIQRTQQEDSAVYLCASSLGGGARGTEAFFGQGTRLTVV.

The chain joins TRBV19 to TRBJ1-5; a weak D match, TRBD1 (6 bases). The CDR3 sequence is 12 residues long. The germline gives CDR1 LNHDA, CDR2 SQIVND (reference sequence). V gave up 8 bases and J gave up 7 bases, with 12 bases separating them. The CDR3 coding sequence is TGTGCCAGTTCTGAGGGGGGACAGCCCCAGCATTTT. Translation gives CASSEGGQPQHF.

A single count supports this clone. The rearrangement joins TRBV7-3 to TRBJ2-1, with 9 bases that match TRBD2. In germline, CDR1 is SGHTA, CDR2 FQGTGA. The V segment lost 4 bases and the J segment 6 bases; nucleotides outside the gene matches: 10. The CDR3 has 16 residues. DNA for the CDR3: TGTGCCAGCAGCTCAAGGGCGGGAGGGCTCGGCAATGAGCAGTTCTTC. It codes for CASSSRAGGLGNEQFF.

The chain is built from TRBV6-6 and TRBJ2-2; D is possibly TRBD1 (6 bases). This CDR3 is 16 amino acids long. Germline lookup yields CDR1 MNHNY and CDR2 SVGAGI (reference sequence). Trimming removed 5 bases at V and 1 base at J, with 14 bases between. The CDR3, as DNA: TGTGCCAGCAGTAACCCAGGGGCACTGAACACCGGGGAGCTGTTTTTT. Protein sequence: CASSNPGALNTGELFF.

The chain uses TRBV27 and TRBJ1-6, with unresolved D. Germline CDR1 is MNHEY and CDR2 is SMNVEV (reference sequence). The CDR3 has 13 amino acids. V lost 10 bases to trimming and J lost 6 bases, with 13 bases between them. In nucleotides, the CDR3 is TGTGCCACTACGGGGAAGCCTAATTCACCCCTCCACTTT. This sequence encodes CATTGKPNSPLHF.

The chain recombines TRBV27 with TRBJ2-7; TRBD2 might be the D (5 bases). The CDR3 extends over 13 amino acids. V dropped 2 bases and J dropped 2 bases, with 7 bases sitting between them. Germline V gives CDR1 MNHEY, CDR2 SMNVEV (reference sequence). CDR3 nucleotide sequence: TGTGCCAGCAGTTTAGGACTCGCCTACGAGCAGTACTTC. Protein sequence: CASSLGLAYEQYF.